Here is one T cell receptor (beta chain) with its context. The data derive from a study of blood T cell repertoires in COVID-19. CDR1 and CDR2 (germline): MNHEY, SMNVEV (reference sequence). The CDR3 totals 13 residues. V shed 4 bases and J 7 bases; nucleotides not matched to a gene: 5. The method was immunoSEQ multiplex PCR; TCRdb's version includes in-frame clones alone and lacks a portion of them. The sample holds 250,000 or so clones, approximately 86% seen once. Each participant's cohort was designated according to participant-reported clinical history. The TCR originated in a woman aged 45-65 years who had recovered from COVID-19. The J gene is TRBJ1-2, the V gene TRBV27, with TRBD1 matching 8 bases. The sample comprised PBMCs or T cells enriched from blood (not recorded which). This chain's CDR3 is CASSSTTGAGYTF. The CDR3 DNA is TGTGCCAGCAGTTCCACGACAGGGGCTGGCTACACCTTC.